What follows are 27 T cell receptor beta chains derived from one specimen sequenced in a study of T-cell reconstitution after alpha-beta-depleted transplantation in children. This sample's TCRbeta library carried unique molecular identifier barcodes. In TCRdb, the PCR reads were re-called with MiXCR into one record per CDR3 protein. The sample records hundreds of thousands of distinct CDR3 sequences, around 16% being singletons. Specimen: PBMCs from the stem cell graft donor, collected from the stem cell graft. These receptors all stem from a human donor who donated a stem cell graft to a child with acute myeloid leukemia.

This clonotype showed up just a few times. This chain joins TRBV14 and TRBJ1-1; D not resolved. CDR1 SGHDN and CDR2 FVKESK come from the germline V gene. This CDR3 has 13 amino acids. Deletions cut 4 bases from V and 8 bases from J, with 14 bases between. The CDR3 bases are TGTGCCAGCAGCCCCTCCACTCTGGTGGAAGCTTTCTTT. Its translation: CASSPSTLVEAFF.

The gene calls are TRBV7-9 and TRBJ2-7; D might be TRBD1 (6 bases). With 1 base removed from V and 2 bases from J, the gap between germline ends came to 9 bases. Germline V gene lookup returns CDR1 SEHNR and CDR2 FQNEAQ (reference sequence). This CDR3 has 14 residues. The CDR3 DNA follows: TGTGCCAGCAGCTTAGGACAGGCAACCTACGAGCAGTACTTC. This translates into CASSLGQATYEQYF.

The genes are TRBV24-1 and TRBJ2-3; possible D gene TRBD2, 6 bases. V was shortened by 0 bases and J by 6 bases, with 18 bases between the two germline ends. Germline CDR1 is KGHDR and CDR2 is SFDVKD. This CDR3 spans 17 amino acids. CDR3 DNA: TGTGCCACCAGTGATTTGCGACGGGGGACCAGTCCGGATACGCAGTATTTT. It codes for CATSDLRRGTSPDTQYF.

This rearrangement joins TRBV5-1 to TRBJ1-5; TRBD1 agrees at 9 bases. Trimming at V came to 0 bases and at J to 3 bases, leaving 4 bases not matched to a gene. Looked up from germline, CDR1 is SGHRS and CDR2 is YFSETQ. There are 16 residues in the CDR3. For the CDR3, the DNA is TGCGCCAGCAGCTTGGACGGGACAGGGTCCAATCAGCCCCAGCATTTT. It codes for CASSLDGTGSNQPQHF.

The chain employs TRBV6-2 or TRBV6-3 and TRBJ1-5; a weak D match, TRBD1 (5 bases). The germline gives CDR1 MNHEY, CDR2 SVGEGT. The V gene lost 6 bases and the J gene lost 2 bases, with 17 bases spanning the gap. This CDR3 comprises 16 residues. The chain's CDR3 is CASRPSYGAGNQPQHF. CDR3 nucleotides: TGTGCCAGCAGACCTAGTTACGGGGCTGGCAATCAGCCCCAGCATTTT.

About this clonotype: Germline is not matched at one junction end, which may reflect a read error. The rearrangement joins TRBV12-3 or TRBV12-4 to TRBJ2-5; D is tentatively TRBD1 or TRBD2 (5 bases each). The CDR3 sequence is 16 residues long. CDR3 in amino acids: CASSRRDGFIQENQYF. Here the CDR3 DNA reads TGTGCCAGCAGTCGCCGGGACGGTTTCATCCAAGAGAACCAGTACTTC.

This clonotype was observed many times. The chain combines TRBV11-2 with TRBJ1-5; no clear D gene. Trimming took 4 bases from V and 7 from J, leaving 11 bases between them. The CDR3 consists of 13 residues. The germline gives CDR1 SGHAT, CDR2 FQNNGV. In DNA, the CDR3 is TGTGCCAGCAGCTCTAGTGGGGAGCAGCCCCAGCATTTT. Translating it yields CASSSSGEQPQHF. The whole variable domain, filled in from reference TRBV11-2 and TRBJ1-5, reads EAGVAQSPRYKIIEKRQSVAFWCNPISGHATLYWYQQILGQGPKLLIQFQNNGVVDDSQLPKDRFSAERLKGVDSTLKIQPAKLEDSAVYLCASSSSGEQPQHFGDGTRLSIL.

This clonotype was found many times. The J gene is TRBJ2-1, the V gene TRBV20-1; D possibly uses TRBD1 or TRBD2 (6 bases each). The CDR3 is 15 amino acids. CDR1 DFQATT and CDR2 SNEGSKA come from the germline V gene (reference sequence). V gave up 0 bases and J gave up 7 bases, with 16 bases separating them. The CDR3 DNA reads as TGCAGTGCTAGAGATAGGGTAGGGGGGCTGAATGAGCAGTTCTTC. It encodes CSARDRVGGLNEQFF.

This clonotype was counted at least ten times. The rearrangement links TRBV5-1 to TRBJ1-3, with 7 nucleotides matching TRBD1. Germline V gives CDR1 SGHRS, CDR2 YFSETQ. V trimming: 4 bases; J trimming: 7 bases; junction bases outside the gene matches: 5. This CDR3 region has 13 residues. CDR3: CASSQETGNTIYF. CDR3 coding DNA: TGCGCCAGCAGCCAAGAGACAGGGAACACCATATATTTT. The whole variable domain, filled in from reference TRBV5-1 and TRBJ1-3, reads KAGVTQTPRYLIKTRGQQVTLSCSPISGHRSVSWYQQTPGQGLQFLFEYFSETQRNKGNFPGRFSGRQFSNSRSEMNVSTLELGDSALYLCASSQETGNTIYFGEGSWLTVV.

The chain joins TRBV7-2 to TRBJ2-1, with 9 bases that match TRBD2. The CDR3 loop spans 15 amino acids. Per the germline V gene, CDR1 is SGHTA and CDR2 is FQGNSA. J gave up 4 bases and V 3 bases, and 4 bases lay outside the gene matches. The CDR3 is CASSFLRGGYNEQFF. CDR3 nucleotides: TGTGCCAGCAGCTTCTTGCGGGGGGGGTACAATGAGCAGTTCTTC.

This clonotype was detected a few times. The CDR3 spells CASTCRRTGRSYEQYV. The CDR3 DNA follows: TGTGCCAGCACGTGCAGACGGACAGGAAGGTCCTACGAGCAGTACGTC. The chain is built from TRBV28 and TRBJ2-7; 7 bases fit TRBD1. Germline V lookup: CDR1 MDHEN, CDR2 SYDVKM. V lost 7 bases and J lost 1; bases outside the gene matches: 13. The length of the CDR3 is 16 residues.

The rearrangement uses TRBV5-1 and TRBJ2-1, with 12 bases that match TRBD2. Germline V gene data show CDR1 as SGHRS and CDR2 as YFSETQ. The CDR3 sequence is 16 residues long. J gave up 3 bases and V 4 bases, and 5 bases lay outside the gene matches. The CDR3 here is CASSRTSGDLYNEQFF. The CDR3 bases are TGCGCCAGCAGCCGGACTAGCGGGGATCTCTACAATGAGCAGTTCTTC.

The chain recombines TRBV12-3 or TRBV12-4 with TRBJ2-2, with a weak D call TRBD2 (6 bases). The CDR3 runs 15 residues. Trimming took 2 bases from V and 4 from J, leaving 11 bases between them. DNA for the CDR3: TGTGCCAGCAGTTTATCGCGGGGCTCCACCGGGGAGCTGTTTTTT. Amino acid sequence: CASSLSRGSTGELFF.

Ten or more counts support this clonotype. The genes are TRBV29-1 and TRBJ2-7; 9 bases match TRBD1. This CDR3 has 13 amino acids. The germline V gene encodes CDR1 SQVTM and CDR2 ANQGSEA. Losses at the gene ends were 5 bases for V and 3 bases for J; bases not matched to a gene: 5. The CDR3 coding sequence is TGCAGCGTTACAACAGGGGGCTTCTACGAGCAGTACTTC. This sequence encodes CSVTTGGFYEQYF.

The table lists this clonotype with many counts. This chain uses TRBV15 with TRBJ2-1; 9 bases match TRBD1. CDR3 length equals 15 residues. J was trimmed by 6 bases and V by 4 bases; bases with no gene match: 7. Germline lookup yields CDR1 LNHNV and CDR2 YYDKDF (reference sequence). In nucleotides, the CDR3 is TGTGCCACCAGCATACCGGGACAGGGAGCCAATGAGCAGTTCTTC. Translating it yields CATSIPGQGANEQFF.

This clonotype was observed at least ten times. The rearrangement links TRBV7-6 to TRBJ2-7; D tentatively fits TRBD1 or TRBD2 (5 bases each). The CDR3 is made up of 15 amino acids. Germline V CDR1 and CDR2: SGHVS, FNYEAQ. V was clipped by 5 bases and J by 6 bases, with 20 bases between them. The CDR3 loop reads CASSPMGRFPGEQYF. The CDR3, as DNA: TGTGCCAGCAGCCCAATGGGACGCTTCCCGGGCGAGCAGTACTTC.

This clonotype was seen many times. The chain uses TRBV20-1 and TRBJ2-4, with 8 bases matching TRBD2. Germline lookup yields CDR1 DFQATT and CDR2 SNEGSKA (reference sequence). There are 14 residues in the CDR3. Unmatched junction bases numbered 7, after V lost 0 bases and J lost 9 bases. The CDR3 DNA sequence: TGCAGTGCTAGAGATGGCGGGGGGCTCAGCATTCAGTACTTC. Its translation is CSARDGGGLSIQYF.

About this clonotype itself: One base away lies a much larger clone, so this may be a sequencing read error. The rearrangement uses TRBV6-4 and TRBJ2-1; possible D gene TRBD1, 6 bases. The CDR3 is 13 residues long. Germline-derived CDR1 and CDR2 are MRHNA and SNTAGT. The CDR3 is CDSSPDRLSEQFF. CDR3 bases: TGTGACAGCAGCCCCGACAGGCTTTCTGAGCAGTTCTTC.

This clonotype came up a few times. The J gene is TRBJ2-7, the V gene TRBV21-1; TRBD2, the D gene given by the table, was not confirmed from the DNA. TRBV21-1 is a pseudogene. The CDR3 loop spans 15 amino acids. CDR3 amino acids: CASSKEVPSHGEQYV. Written as DNA, the CDR3 is TGTGCCAGCAGCAAGGAGGTCCCCTCCCATGGGGAGCAGTACGTC.

The V gene is TRBV20-1, the J gene TRBJ1-4, with D hard to call. V lost 4 bases, J lost 8 bases, and 14 bases lay in between. This CDR3 has 13 amino acids. CDR1 is DFQATT, CDR2 SNEGSKA, per germline (reference sequence). CDR3 DNA sequence: TGCAGTGCTATCTCTCAGGAGGGAGAAAAACTGTTTTTT. Translating it yields CSAISQEGEKLFF.

This clonotype was observed a handful of times. J is TRBJ1-5 and V is TRBV7-2; the D gene is possibly TRBD1 (6 bases). V was trimmed by 5 bases and J by 1 base, leaving 12 bases between them. The germline V gene encodes CDR1 SGHTA and CDR2 FQGNSA. CDR3 length: 15 residues. CDR3 DNA: TGTGCCAGCAGCCCTCAAGGGGGGAGCAATCAGCCCCAGCATTTT. It is translated as CASSPQGGSNQPQHF.

The chain carries TRBV7-2 and TRBJ1-4; D may be TRBD1 (5 bases). The germline V and J ends were trimmed by 4 bases and 5 bases, with 17 bases remaining between them. There are 16 residues in the CDR3. Germline loops: CDR1 SGHTA, CDR2 FQGNSA. CDR3 residues: CASSWGGGTANEKLFF. The DNA of the CDR3 is TGTGCCAGCAGCTGGGGGGGGGGGACGGCCAATGAAAAACTGTTTTTT.

This clonotype was observed a few times. The rearrangement uses TRBV20-1 and TRBJ2-1, with 11 bases lining up with TRBD2. From germline, CDR1 is DFQATT and CDR2 SNEGSKA (reference sequence). This CDR3 region has 16 residues. The junction had 8 bases not matched to a gene; V was cut back by 0 bases and J by 7 bases. The CDR3 DNA reads TGCAGTGCTAGAGATAGCGGGGGGGCGGTTCGGAATGAGCAGTTCTTC. Protein sequence: CSARDSGGAVRNEQFF.

This clonotype has just a few counts. The chain combines TRBV12-3 or TRBV12-4 with TRBJ1-3; D may be TRBD1 (6 bases). The CDR3 length is 13 residues. Trimming left V 7 bases short and J 2 bases short, with 9 bases between. CDR3 sequence (DNA): TGTGCCAGCACCACAGGGACTGGAAACACCATATATTTT. It specifies CASTTGTGNTIYF.

With respect to this clonotype: Given a much more abundant clone one base away, this may be a read error. V usage is TRBV20-1 and J usage is TRBJ2-2; D may be TRBD1 (6 bases). The CDR3 is 15 residues long. V was trimmed by 0 bases and J by 5 bases, leaving 13 bases between them. Looked up from germline, CDR1 is DFQATT and CDR2 is SNEGSKA (reference sequence). CDR3 in amino acids: CSARDFSGETGELFF. In DNA, the CDR3 is TGCAGTGCTAGAGATTTTTCAGGGGAGACCGGGGAGCTGTTTTTT.

The sample holds many counts of this clonotype. The rearrangement joins TRBV20-1 to TRBJ1-1; 9 nucleotides agree with TRBD1. V shed 5 bases and J 11 bases; nucleotides not matched to a gene: 9. This CDR3 contains 12 residues. Germline values: CDR1 DFQATT, CDR2 SNEGSKA (reference sequence). The CDR3 DNA reads as TGCAGTGCTCCCGGGACAGGGTCCCTCGCTTTCTTT. This encodes CSAPGTGSLAFF.

This clonotype was observed at least ten times. The rearrangement uses TRBV5-1 and TRBJ2-1; TRBD2 aligns across 7 bases. Germline V CDR1 and CDR2: SGHRS, YFSETQ. The trim removed 3 bases at V and 8 bases at J, leaving 8 bases unmatched. The CDR3 is 14 residues long. This chain's CDR3 is CASSSRLASDEQFF. CDR3 bases: TGCGCCAGCAGCTCCAGACTAGCTAGCGATGAGCAGTTCTTC.